This TCR beta chain derives from a study of Graves' ophthalmopathy and Graves' hyperthyroidism (dated by TCRdb to between 2018 and 2020). The study in broad terms: Peripheral blood was collected at initial diagnosis, before any treatment. To tell Graves' ophthalmopathy apart from Graves' hyperthyroidism, and to predict which patients would progress to ophthalmopathy, the study relied on TCR beta repertoire signatures. In total, around 140 blood samples were TCR-sequenced: fewer than 50 ophthalmopathy, approximately 80 hyperthyroidism and around 17 hyperthyroidism-to-ophthalmopathy patients. To explore V-J signatures that separate ophthalmopathy from hyperthyroidism, a discovery set of about a hundred patients was enrolled, consisting of 43 with ophthalmopathy and some 59 with stable hyperthyroidism. An independent validation cohort was composed of roughly 19 hyperthyroidism patients and 17 patients who later progressed from hyperthyroidism to ophthalmopathy. T-cell repertoires of thyroid tissue and blood were compared in 5 or 6 hyperthyroidism patients. Once sampling was done, hyperthyroidism patients were given methimazole at a starting dose of 30 mg daily, while ophthalmopathy patients were given high-dose intravenous methylprednisolone. The 75 to 100 discovery patients were divided at random into training and test sets in a 7:3 ratio. On the study overall, not on this receptor specifically: In cross-validation, the 13-signature model distinguished ophthalmopathy from stable hyperthyroidism with nearly 90% sensitivity and about 84% specificity, and in the test set the corresponding values were about 80% and 75%. No statistical method was used to set the sample size in advance, and the investigators knew which group each participant was assigned to. Most expanded thyroid clonotypes with frequency above 0.001 were also detected in blood, suggesting blood repertoires may reflect the thyroid immune response. In validation, the model predicted ophthalmopathy progression with more than 70% sensitivity and about 73% specificity; 12 predicted patients were CT-confirmed with GO in a median of about 7.1 months.

Looking up the germline V gene yields CDR1 ENHRY and CDR2 SYGVKD. Spanning cysteine to phenylalanine, the CDR3 consists of 15 amino acids. Only the CDR3 portion is preserved as DNA: 45 bases, with reading frame beginning at the first base. V was cut back by 0 bases and J by 8 bases, leaving a gap of 16 bases between them. Hyperthyroidism was defined as stable when no progression to ophthalmopathy occurred within 18 months of follow-up. Hyperthyroidism patients were newly diagnosed, with disease duration under 2 months, and aged 18 to 65 years. Anyone with other autoimmune diseases, uncontrolled infections, pregnancy or lactation was excluded from the study. Clinical symptoms, serum thyroxine, TRAb, thyroid ultrasound and orbital computed tomography were used for diagnosis. Using Ficoll-Paque density gradient centrifugation, PBMCs were isolated from over 8.5 ml of fresh peripheral blood. Total RNA was extracted with Trizol reagent and quality-checked on an Agilent 2100 Bioanalyzer.

This clonotype was seen repeatedly, ten times or more. No antigen is known for it. Within one base of it there is no much larger clone, and no base qualities were kept. For repertoire sequencing, the TCR beta CDR3 regions were amplified from RNA transcripts. The first round was an RT-PCR using HTBI primers with the Qiagen OneStep RT-PCR kit, and this first round was followed by a second-round multiplex PCR, then size selection and purification. The libraries underwent paired-end sequencing with 100 bp reads on an Illumina HiSeq2000. The authors' pipeline ran thus. Reads were processed with SOAPnuke, discarding reads with adapters, uncalled bases, mean Phred below 15, or no exact constant-primer or identifier match. COPE v1.2.5 was used to merge the high-quality paired reads. Each unique nucleotide sequence was treated as a clonotype, and MiTCR v1.1 was used to align the clonotypes to the IMGT TRB V, D and J references. The analysis was limited to V-J combinations with a frequency above 0.0001, which together covered over 99% of the repertoires. A TCR clonal expansion and chaos score per V-J combination was defined as the ratio of F50 clonal expansion to chaos observed in the TCRdist matrix. Features were reduced by Welch's t-statistics and random forest to roughly 14 V-J combinations, which fed a naive Bayes classifier. The similarity between thyroid and blood repertoires was quantified using the Morisita-Horn index. TCRdb trimmed the raw reads at Q25, called clones with MiXCR and kept productive beta chains. For every CDR3 protein sequence, its rows merge into one entry that carries the most common genes and DNA. V and J calls and clone size were set by TCRdb, not the authors. In this sample the table shows hundreds of thousands of distinct CDR3 sequences, roughly 15% of which occur a single time. The ten top clones hold about 7% of the sample.

Input material: peripheral blood. The chain couples TRBV10-3 to TRBJ1-1, and perhaps TRBD1 as D gene, on 5 matching bases. The clonotype was recovered from a young woman with stable Graves' hyperthyroidism. Donor details come from another sample of the same person, matched by shared clones. The CDR3 sequence is CAISESGSGDWEAFF. The sequenced DNA is TGTGCCATCAGTGAGTCAGGCTCGGGGGACTGGGAAGCTTTCTTT.